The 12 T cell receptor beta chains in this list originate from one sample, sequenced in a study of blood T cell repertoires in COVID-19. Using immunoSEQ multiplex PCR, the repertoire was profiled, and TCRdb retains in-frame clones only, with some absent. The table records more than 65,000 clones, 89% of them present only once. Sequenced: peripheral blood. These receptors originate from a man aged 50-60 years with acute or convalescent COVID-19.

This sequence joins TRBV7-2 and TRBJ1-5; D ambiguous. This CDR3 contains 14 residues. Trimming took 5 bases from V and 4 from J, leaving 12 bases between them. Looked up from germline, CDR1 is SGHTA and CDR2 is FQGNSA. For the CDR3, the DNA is TGTGCCAGCAGCCTGGACGGGGTAAATCAGCCCCAGCATTTT. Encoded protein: CASSLDGVNQPQHF.

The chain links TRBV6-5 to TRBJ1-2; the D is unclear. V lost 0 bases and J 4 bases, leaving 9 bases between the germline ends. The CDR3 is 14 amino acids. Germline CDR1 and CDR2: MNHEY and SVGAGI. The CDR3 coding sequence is TGTGCCAGCAGTTACTCTCGAGTTAGCTATGGCTACACCTTC. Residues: CASSYSRVSYGYTF.

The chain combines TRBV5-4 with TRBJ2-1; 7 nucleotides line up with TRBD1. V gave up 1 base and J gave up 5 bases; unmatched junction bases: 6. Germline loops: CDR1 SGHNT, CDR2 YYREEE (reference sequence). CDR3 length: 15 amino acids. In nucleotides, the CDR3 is TGTGCCAGCAGCTTGAAGACAGGGCGTGACAATGAGCAGTTCTTC. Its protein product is CASSLKTGRDNEQFF.

The CDR3 nucleotides are TGCGCCAGCAGCTTGGGGTGGGGTAATGTGCGGGATGAAGCTTTCTTT. The encoded protein is CASSLGWGNVRDEAFF. This chain links TRBV5-1 with TRBJ1-1; no reliable D call. The V gene lost 0 bases and the J gene lost 7 bases, with 19 bases spanning the gap. Looked up from germline, CDR1 is SGHRS and CDR2 is YFSETQ. The CDR3 consists of 16 residues. Drawing the rest from reference TRBV5-1 and TRBJ1-1, the complete variable domain is KAGVTQTPRYLIKTRGQQVTLSCSPISGHRSVSWYQQTPGQGLQFLFEYFSETQRNKGNFPGRFSGRQFSNSRSEMNVSTLELGDSALYLCASSLGWGNVRDEAFFGQGTRLTVV.

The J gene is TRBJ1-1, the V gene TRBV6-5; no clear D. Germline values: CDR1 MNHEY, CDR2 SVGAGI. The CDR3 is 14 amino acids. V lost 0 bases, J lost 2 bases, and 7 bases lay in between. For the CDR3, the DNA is TGTGCCAGCAGTTACTCGAGGCTTAACACTGAAGCTTTCTTT. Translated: CASSYSRLNTEAFF.

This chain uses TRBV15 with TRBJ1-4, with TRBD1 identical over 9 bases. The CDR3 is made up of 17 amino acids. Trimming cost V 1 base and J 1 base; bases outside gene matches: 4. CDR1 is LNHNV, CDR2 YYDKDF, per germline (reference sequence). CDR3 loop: CATSRVGQGITNEKLFF. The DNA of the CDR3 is TGTGCCACCAGCAGAGTGGGACAGGGAATAACTAATGAAAAACTGTTTTTT.

The CDR3 sequence: CATSREWGGTDTQYF. The CDR3 DNA reads TGTGCCACCAGCAGAGAATGGGGGGGCACAGATACGCAGTATTTT. This chain uses TRBV15 with TRBJ2-3; maybe TRBD2 (6 bases). The CDR3 is 15 amino acids. Trimming cost V 0 bases and J 1 base, with 8 bases left between them. The germline V gene has CDR1 LNHNV and CDR2 YYDKDF (reference sequence).

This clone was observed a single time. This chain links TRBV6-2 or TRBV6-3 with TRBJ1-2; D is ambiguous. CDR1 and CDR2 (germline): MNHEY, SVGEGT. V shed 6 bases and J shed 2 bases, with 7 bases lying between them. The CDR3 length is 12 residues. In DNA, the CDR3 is TGTGCCAGCAGCGAAGCCAACTATGGCTACACCTTC. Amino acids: CASSEANYGYTF.

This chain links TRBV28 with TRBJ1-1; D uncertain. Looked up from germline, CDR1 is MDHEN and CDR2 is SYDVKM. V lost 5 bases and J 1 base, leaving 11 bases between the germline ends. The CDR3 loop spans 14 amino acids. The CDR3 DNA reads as TGTGCCAGCAGTGTACTTCCCCCGAACACTGAAGCTTTCTTT. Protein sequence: CASSVLPPNTEAFF.

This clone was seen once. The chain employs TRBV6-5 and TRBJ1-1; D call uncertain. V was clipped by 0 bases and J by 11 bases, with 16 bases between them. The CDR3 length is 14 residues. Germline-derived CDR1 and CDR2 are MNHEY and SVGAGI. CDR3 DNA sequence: TGTGCCAGCAGTTACTCCGGGGTGAGGCTTCCGGCTTTCTTT. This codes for CASSYSGVRLPAFF.

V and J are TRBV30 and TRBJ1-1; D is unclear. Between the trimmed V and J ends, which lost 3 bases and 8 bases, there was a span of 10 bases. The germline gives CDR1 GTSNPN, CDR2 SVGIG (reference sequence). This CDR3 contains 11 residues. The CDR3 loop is CAWRSVLEAFF. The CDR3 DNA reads TGTGCCTGGAGGTCCGTTTTAGAAGCTTTCTTT.

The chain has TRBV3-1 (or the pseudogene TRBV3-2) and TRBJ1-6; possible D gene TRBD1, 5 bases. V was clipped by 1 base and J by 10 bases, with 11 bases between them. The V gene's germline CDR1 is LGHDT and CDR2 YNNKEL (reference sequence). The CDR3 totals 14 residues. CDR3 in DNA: TGTGCCAGCAGCCAAGGGCAGGGTGCATCACCCCTCCACTTT. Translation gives CASSQGQGASPLHF.